This T cell receptor beta chain derives from a study of control samples from healthy donors and cancer patients. This table comes from immunoSEQ multiplex PCR, and its TCRdb copy is limited to in-frame clones, with some not included. Here the sample spans 55,000 to 85,000 clones, over 85% being singletons. Between the trimmed V and J ends, which lost 7 bases and 4 bases, there was a span of 16 bases. This CDR3 is built from 14 residues. Germline V lookup: CDR1 LNHDA, CDR2 SQIVND (reference sequence). The chain combines TRBV19 with TRBJ1-2; D call uncertain. The clonotype comes from a man aged 55 to 70 with lung cancer. Sequencing was performed on PBMCs. The CDR3, as DNA: TGTGCCAGTAAGGAGGGTAATTATGGCTATGGCTACACCTTC. Protein product: CASKEGNYGYGYTF.